This T cell receptor beta chain was captured in a study of T cell changes during pregnancy in multiple sclerosis. TCRdb's copy holds only in-frame clones and misses some; the assay was immunoSEQ multiplex PCR. The data hold 80,000 to 130,000 clones, with approximately 92% observed a single time. Trimming took off 1 base at V and 3 bases at J, with 12 bases between the two ends. The CDR3 totals 15 residues. Germline V gene sequence: CDR1 SGHTA, CDR2 FQGNSA. The rearrangement joins TRBV7-2 to TRBJ2-5; D is perhaps TRBD1 (5 bases). This TCR was sampled from a female donor with multiple sclerosis, enrolled in a pregnancy study. The specimen comprised peripheral blood, sampled in the second trimester of pregnancy. CDR3 protein: CASSLVRGTEETQYF. CDR3 nucleotide sequence: TGTGCCAGCAGCTTAGTAAGGGGCACGGAAGAGACCCAGTACTTC.